The 4 T cell receptor beta chains below come from one sample, sequenced in a study of T cell responses to AZD1222 COVID-19 vaccine. This table comes from immunoSEQ multiplex PCR, and its TCRdb copy is limited to in-frame clones, with some not included. Here the sample spans some 130,000 clones, about nine tenths being singletons. This sample comprised peripheral blood, obtained on day 0 of AZD1222 vaccination. These receptors all stem from an adult in good health.

The chain joins TRBV4-2 to TRBJ2-1, with D unclear. CDR1 is LGHNA, CDR2 YNFKEQ, per germline. The CDR3 has 12 amino acids. V dropped 0 bases and J dropped 7 bases, with 4 bases sitting between them. The CDR3 here is CASSQEGNEQFF. In DNA, the CDR3 is TGTGCCAGCAGCCAAGAGGGTAATGAGCAGTTCTTC.

The sample holds one count of this clone. The chain uses TRBV5-5 and TRBJ1-5; maybe TRBD1 (6 bases). Germline V gene lookup returns CDR1 SGHKS and CDR2 YYEKEE (reference sequence). The CDR3 has 15 amino acids. V was cut by 0 bases and J by 4 bases, with 11 bases left in between. CDR3 nucleotide sequence: TGTGCCAGCAGCTTGGCCAGGGGTATTAATCAGCCCCAGCATTTT. Translation: CASSLARGINQPQHF.

The count of this clone is one. The rearrangement uses TRBV7-2 and TRBJ1-2; a weak D match, TRBD1 (6 bases). The V gene's germline CDR1 is SGHTA and CDR2 FQGNSA. Trimming took 6 bases from V and 3 from J, leaving 11 bases between them. The CDR3 is 13 amino acids. CDR3 in amino acids: CASSHQGYYGYTF. Here the CDR3 DNA reads TGTGCCAGCAGTCACCAGGGGTACTATGGCTACACCTTC.

The chain has TRBV4-3 and TRBJ2-1; 9 positions agree with TRBD1. The trim removed 0 bases at V and 9 bases at J, leaving 9 bases unmatched. CDR3 length: 16 residues. The germline gives CDR1 LGHNA, CDR2 YSLEER. CDR3 bases: TGCGCCAGCAGCCAAGATGGTGGGACAGGGTTATTTGAGCAGTTCTTC. It codes for CASSQDGGTGLFEQFF.